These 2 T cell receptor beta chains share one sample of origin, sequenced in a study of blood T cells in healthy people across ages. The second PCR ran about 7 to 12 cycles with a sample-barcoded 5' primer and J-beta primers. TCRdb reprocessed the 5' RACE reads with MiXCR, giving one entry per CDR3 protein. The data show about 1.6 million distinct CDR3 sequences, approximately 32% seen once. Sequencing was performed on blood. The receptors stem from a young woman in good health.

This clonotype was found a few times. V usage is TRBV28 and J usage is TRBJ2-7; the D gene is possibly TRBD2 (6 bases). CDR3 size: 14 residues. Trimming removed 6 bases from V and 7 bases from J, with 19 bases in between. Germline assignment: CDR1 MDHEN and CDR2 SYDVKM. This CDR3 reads CASSAGRRRMEQYF. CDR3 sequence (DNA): TGTGCCAGCAGCGCGGGACGGCGCAGAATGGAGCAGTACTTC.

This chain's CDR3 is CASSSGTPGAETQYF. CDR3 sequence (DNA): TGTGCCAGCAGCTCCGGGACCCCTGGGGCAGAGACCCAGTACTTC. V is TRBV7-3 and J is TRBJ2-7; either TRBD1 or TRBD2 may supply D (5 bases each). The DNA end favors TRBJ2-5, so the J call may be wrong. Germline CDR1 SGHTA, CDR2 FQGTGA. The CDR3 is made up of 15 amino acids.